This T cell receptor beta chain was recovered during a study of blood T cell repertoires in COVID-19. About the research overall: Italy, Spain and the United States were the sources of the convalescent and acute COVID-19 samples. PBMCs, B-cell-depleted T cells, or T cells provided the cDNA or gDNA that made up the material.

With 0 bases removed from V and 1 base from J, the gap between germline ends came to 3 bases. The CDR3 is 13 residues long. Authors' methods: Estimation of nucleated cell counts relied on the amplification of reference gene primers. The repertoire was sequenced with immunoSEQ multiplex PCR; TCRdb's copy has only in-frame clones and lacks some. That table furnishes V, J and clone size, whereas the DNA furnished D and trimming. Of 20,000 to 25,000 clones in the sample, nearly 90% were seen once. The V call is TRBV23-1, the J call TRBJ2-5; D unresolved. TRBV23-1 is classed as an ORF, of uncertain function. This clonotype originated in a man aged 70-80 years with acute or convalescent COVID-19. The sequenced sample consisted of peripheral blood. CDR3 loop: CASSQSAQETQYF. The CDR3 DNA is TGCGCCAGCAGTCAATCAGCCCAAGAGACCCAGTACTTC.